The clone carrying this TCR beta chain was picked up one time. Participant-given clinical history determined each cohort assignment. The repertoire was sequenced with immunoSEQ multiplex PCR; TCRdb's copy has only in-frame clones and lacks some. The sample holds under 300,000 clones, around nine tenths seen once. This sample stems from a study of blood T cell repertoires in COVID-19. Looking at the study overall: Sites across the United States, Italy and Spain contributed samples from acute and convalescent COVID-19.

The ends were cut back, 0 bases at V and 6 bases at J, with 9 bases in the middle. The CDR3 is 15 amino acids. The germline gives CDR1 MGHRA, CDR2 YSYEKL. The V and J genes are TRBV4-1 and TRBJ1-6, with no clear D. The sequencing sample was made of PBMCs or T cells enriched from blood (not recorded which). The source is a woman between 45 and 65 years old who had recovered from COVID-19. The CDR3 DNA reads TGCGCCAGCAGCCAAGAGAGAACAGTTAATTCACCCCTCCACTTT. Protein product: CASSQERTVNSPLHF.